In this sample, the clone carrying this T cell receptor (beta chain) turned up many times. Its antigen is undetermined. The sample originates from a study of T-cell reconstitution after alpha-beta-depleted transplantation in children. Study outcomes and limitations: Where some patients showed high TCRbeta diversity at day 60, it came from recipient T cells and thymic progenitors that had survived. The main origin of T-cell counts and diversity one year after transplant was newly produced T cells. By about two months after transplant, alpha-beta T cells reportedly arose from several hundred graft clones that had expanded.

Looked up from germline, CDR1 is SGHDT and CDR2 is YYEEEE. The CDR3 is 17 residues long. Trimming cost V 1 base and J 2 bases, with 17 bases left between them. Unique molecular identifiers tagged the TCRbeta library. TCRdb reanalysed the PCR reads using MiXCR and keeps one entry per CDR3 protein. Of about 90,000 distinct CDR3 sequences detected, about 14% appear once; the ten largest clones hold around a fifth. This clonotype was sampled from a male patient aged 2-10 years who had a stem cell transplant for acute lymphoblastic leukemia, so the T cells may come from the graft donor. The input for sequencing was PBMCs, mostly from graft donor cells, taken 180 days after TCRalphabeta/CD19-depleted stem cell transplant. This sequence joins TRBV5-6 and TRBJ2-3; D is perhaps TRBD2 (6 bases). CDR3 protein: CASSLYVRGATTDTQYF. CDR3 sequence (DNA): TGTGCCAGCAGCTTGTACGTACGCGGGGCAACCACAGATACGCAGTATTTT.